This record covers a single T cell receptor (beta chain). Trimming cost V 0 bases and J 4 bases; bases outside gene matches: 11. The CDR3 runs 17 residues. Germline lookup yields CDR1 SGHRS and CDR2 YFSETQ. The data were obtained in a study of blood T cell repertoires in COVID-19. Study details: Material from acute and convalescent COVID-19 was sourced from the United States, Italy and Spain. The analysed material was cDNA or gDNA that came from T cells, B-cell-depleted T cells, or PBMCs.

In the original processing: Estimates of nucleated cell counts were drawn from the amplification of reference gene primers. Profiled with immunoSEQ multiplex PCR; TCRdb holds only in-frame clones, not every one. V, J and clone size are taken as reported in that table, and D and trimming were inferred from the DNA itself. This table has roughly 45,000 clones, roughly 80% appearing once. The receptor's source is a woman in her 70s with acute or convalescent COVID-19. Sequenced input: peripheral blood. The rearrangement joins TRBV5-1 to TRBJ1-2; 8 nucleotides align to TRBD1. CDR3 coding DNA: TGCGCCAGCAGCTTGGCGGGATACAGGGGGGTCGCCTATGGCTACACCTTC. Amino acids: CASSLAGYRGVAYGYTF.